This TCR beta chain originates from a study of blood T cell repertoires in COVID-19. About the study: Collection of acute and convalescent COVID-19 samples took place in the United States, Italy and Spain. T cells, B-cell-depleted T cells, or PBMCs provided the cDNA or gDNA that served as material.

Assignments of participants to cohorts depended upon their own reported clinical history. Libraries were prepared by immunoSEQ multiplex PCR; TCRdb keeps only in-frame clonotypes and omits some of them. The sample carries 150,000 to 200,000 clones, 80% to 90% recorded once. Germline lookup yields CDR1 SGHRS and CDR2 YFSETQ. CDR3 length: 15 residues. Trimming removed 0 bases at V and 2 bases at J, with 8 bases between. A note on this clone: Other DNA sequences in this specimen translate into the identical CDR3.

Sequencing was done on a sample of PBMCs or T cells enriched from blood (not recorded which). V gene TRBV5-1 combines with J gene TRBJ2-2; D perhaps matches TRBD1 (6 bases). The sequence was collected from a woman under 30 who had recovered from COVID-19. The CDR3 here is CASSLGGGNTGELFF. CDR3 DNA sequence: TGCGCCAGCAGCTTGGGAGGGGGAAACACCGGGGAGCTGTTTTTT.